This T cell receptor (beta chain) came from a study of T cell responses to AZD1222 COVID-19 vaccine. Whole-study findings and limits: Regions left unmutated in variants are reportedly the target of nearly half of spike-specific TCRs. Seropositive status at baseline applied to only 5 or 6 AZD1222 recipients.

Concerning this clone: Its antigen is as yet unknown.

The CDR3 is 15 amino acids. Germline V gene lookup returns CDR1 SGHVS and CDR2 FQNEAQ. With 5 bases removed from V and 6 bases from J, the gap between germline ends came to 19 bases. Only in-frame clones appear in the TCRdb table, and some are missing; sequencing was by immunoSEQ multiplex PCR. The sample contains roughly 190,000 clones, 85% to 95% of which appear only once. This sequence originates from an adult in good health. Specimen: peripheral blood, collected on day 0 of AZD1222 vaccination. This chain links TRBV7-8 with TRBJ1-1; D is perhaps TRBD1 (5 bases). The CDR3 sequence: CASSIRTGGVAEAFF. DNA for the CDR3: TGTGCCAGCAGCATAAGAACCGGGGGAGTCGCTGAAGCTTTCTTT.